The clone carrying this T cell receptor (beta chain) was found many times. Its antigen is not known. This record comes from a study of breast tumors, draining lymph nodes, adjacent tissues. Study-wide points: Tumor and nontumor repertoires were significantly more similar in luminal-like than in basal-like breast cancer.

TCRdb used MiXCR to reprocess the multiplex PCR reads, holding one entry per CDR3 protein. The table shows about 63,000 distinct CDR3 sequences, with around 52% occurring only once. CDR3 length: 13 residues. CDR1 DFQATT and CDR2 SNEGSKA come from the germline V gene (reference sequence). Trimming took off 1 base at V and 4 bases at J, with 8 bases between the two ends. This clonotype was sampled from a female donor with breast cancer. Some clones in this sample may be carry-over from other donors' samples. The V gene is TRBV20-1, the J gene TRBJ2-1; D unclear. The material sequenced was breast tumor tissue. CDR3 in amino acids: CSARALFYNEQFF. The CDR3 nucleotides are TGCAGTGCTAGAGCCCTCTTTTACAATGAGCAGTTCTTC.